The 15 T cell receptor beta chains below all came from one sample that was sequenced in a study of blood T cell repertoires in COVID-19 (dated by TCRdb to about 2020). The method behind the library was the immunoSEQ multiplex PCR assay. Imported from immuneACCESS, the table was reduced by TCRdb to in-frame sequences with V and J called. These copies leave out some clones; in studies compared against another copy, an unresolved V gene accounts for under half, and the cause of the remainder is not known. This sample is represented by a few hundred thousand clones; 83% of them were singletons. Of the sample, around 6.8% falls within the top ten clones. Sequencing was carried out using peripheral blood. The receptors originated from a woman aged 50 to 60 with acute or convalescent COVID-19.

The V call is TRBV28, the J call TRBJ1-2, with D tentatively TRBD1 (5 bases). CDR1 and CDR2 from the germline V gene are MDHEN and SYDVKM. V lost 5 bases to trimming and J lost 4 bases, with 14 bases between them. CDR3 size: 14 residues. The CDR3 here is CASSQATGSYGYTF. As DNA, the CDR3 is TGTGCCAGCAGTCAGGCCACAGGAAGCTATGGCTACACCTTC.

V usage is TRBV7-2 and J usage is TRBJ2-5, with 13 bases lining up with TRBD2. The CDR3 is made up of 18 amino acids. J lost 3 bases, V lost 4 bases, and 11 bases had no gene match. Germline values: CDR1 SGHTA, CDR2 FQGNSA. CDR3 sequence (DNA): TGTGCCAGCAGCTCCCGCCAAACTAGCGGGGGGGATAAAGAGACCCAGTACTTC. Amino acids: CASSSRQTSGGDKETQYF.

CDR3 sequence reads: CASSLQARFQEQFF. CDR3 bases: TGTGCCAGCAGCTTGCAGGCCAGATTTCAGGAGCAGTTCTTC. The chain is built from TRBV5-5 and TRBJ2-1; no clear D. CDR1 and CDR2 from the germline V gene are SGHKS and YYEKEE (reference sequence). This CDR3 region has 14 residues. Trimming removed 1 base from V and 10 bases from J, with 15 bases in between.

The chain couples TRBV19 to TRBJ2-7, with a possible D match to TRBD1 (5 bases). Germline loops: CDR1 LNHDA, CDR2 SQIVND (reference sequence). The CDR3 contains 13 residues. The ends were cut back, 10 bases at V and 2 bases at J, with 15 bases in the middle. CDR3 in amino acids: CATRPTETYEQYF. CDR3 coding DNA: TGTGCCACTCGTCCGACAGAGACCTACGAGCAGTACTTC.

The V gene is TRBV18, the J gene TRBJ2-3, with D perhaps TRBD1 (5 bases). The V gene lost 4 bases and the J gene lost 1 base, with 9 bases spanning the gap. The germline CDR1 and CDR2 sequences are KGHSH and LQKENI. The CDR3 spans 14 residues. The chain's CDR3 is CASSQKQGTDTQYF. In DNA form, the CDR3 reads TGTGCCAGCTCACAGAAACAGGGCACAGATACGCAGTATTTT.

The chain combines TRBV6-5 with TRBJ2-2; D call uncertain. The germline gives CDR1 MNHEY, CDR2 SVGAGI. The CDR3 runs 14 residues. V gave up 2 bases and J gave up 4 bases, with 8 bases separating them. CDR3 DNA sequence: TGTGCCAGCAGTTACACGTCCGGCACCGGGGAGCTGTTTTTT. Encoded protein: CASSYTSGTGELFF.

The CDR3: CASSFTGTGGYEQYF. As DNA, the CDR3 is TGTGCCAGCAGCTTCACTGGGACAGGGGGCTACGAGCAGTACTTC. V usage is TRBV7-2 and J usage is TRBJ2-7, with 11 bases fitting TRBD1. The J segment lost 3 bases and the V segment lost 3 bases, leaving 4 bases of the junction unmatched. The CDR3 contains 15 residues. Germline assignment: CDR1 SGHTA and CDR2 FQGNSA.

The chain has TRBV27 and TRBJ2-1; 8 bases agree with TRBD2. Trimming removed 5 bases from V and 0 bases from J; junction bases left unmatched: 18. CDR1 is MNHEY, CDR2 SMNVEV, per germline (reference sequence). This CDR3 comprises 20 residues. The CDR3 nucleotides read TGTGCCAGCAGTCCCCGAGGTAGGGCTAGCGGGTCGAGCTCCTACAATGAGCAGTTCTTC. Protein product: CASSPRGRASGSSSYNEQFF.

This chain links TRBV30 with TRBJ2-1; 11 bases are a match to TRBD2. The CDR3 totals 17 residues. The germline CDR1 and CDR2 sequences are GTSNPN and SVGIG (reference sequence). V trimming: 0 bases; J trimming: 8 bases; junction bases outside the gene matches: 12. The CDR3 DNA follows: TGTGCCTGGAGTGTATCTCGTACTAGCGGGAGTCAGGATGAGCAGTTCTTC. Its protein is CAWSVSRTSGSQDEQFF.

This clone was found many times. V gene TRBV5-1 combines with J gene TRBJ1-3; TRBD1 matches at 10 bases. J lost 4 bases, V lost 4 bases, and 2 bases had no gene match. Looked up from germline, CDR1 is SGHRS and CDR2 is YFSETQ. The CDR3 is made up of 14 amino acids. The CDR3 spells CASSVGQGGNTIYF. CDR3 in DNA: TGCGCCAGCAGCGTGGGACAGGGGGGAAACACCATATATTTT. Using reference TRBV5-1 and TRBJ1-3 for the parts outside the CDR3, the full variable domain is KAGVTQTPRYLIKTRGQQVTLSCSPISGHRSVSWYQQTPGQGLQFLFEYFSETQRNKGNFPGRFSGRQFSNSRSEMNVSTLELGDSALYLCASSVGQGGNTIYFGEGSWLTVV.

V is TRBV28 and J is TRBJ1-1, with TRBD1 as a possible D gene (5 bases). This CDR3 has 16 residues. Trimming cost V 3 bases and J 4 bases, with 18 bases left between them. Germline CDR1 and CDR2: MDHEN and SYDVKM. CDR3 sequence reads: CASSLGRVLLGTEAFF. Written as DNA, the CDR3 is TGTGCCAGCAGTTTGGGCAGGGTTTTGCTTGGCACTGAAGCTTTCTTT. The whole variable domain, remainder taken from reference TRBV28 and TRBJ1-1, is DVKVTQSSRYLVKRTGEKVFLECVQDMDHENMFWYRQDPGLGLRLIYFSYDVKMKEKGDIPEGYSVSREKKERFSLILESASTNQTSMYLCASSLGRVLLGTEAFFGQGTRLTVV.

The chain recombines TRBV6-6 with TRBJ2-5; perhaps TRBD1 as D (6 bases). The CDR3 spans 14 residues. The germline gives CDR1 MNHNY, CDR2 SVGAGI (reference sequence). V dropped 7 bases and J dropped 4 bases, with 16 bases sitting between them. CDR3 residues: CASNPTGQGETQYF. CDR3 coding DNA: TGTGCCAGCAACCCTACAGGGCAGGGAGAGACCCAGTACTTC.

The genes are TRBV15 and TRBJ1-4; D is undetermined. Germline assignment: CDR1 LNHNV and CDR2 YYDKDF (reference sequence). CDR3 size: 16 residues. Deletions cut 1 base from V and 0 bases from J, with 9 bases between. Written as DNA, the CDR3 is TGTGCCACCAGCAGAGCAGCAGAGGCAACTAATGAAAAACTGTTTTTT. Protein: CATSRAAEATNEKLFF.

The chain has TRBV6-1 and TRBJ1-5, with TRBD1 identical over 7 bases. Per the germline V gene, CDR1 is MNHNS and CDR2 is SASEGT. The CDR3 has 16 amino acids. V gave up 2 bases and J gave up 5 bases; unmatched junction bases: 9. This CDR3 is CASSELFGTAYQPQHF. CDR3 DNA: TGTGCCAGCAGTGAACTGTTTGGGACAGCTTATCAGCCCCAGCATTTT.

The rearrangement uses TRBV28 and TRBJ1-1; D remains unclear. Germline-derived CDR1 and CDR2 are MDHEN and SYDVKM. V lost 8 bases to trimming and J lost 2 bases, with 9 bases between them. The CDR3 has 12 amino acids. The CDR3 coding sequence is TGTGCCAGCCGGCGGGTAAACACTGAAGCTTTCTTT. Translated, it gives CASRRVNTEAFF.